The clone carrying this TCR beta chain was seen repeatedly, ten times or more. The antigen is not known. These data are taken from a study of regulatory T cells in long-lasting Graves disease. Study background: Antithyroid drug intake by newly diagnosed Graves' patients had lasted under 3 months.

The germline gives CDR1 MNHNS, CDR2 SASEGT. V lost 6 bases, J lost 5 bases, and 4 bases stayed unmatched. The CDR3 runs 14 residues. The study, taken as a whole, reports: Repertoires from persistent disease leaned toward TRBV28, TRBJ1-2 and TRBJ2-5.

The TCR beta library used iRepertoire HTBI primers with Arm-PCR amplification of CDR3. In TCRdb, the multiplex PCR reads were re-called with MiXCR into one record per CDR3 protein. The sample holds roughly 420,000 distinct CDR3 sequences, over 15% seen once. As to time point: newly diagnosed GD, antithyroid drugs for less than 3 months. Construction of the TCR library relied on RNA isolated from PBMCs. A roughly 8.1-milliliter sample of peripheral blood was drawn into EDTA tubes. The sample was also linked to a second study, of T cells in Graves' hyperthyroidism and ophthalmopathy. That work adds: Hyperthyroidism, newly diagnosed and lasting under 2 months, affected patients aged 18 to 65.

The input for sequencing was peripheral blood mononuclear cells (PBMCs), taken at new diagnosis, from a patient treated with antithyroid drugs. The chain joins TRBV6-1 to TRBJ2-1; TRBD1 matches at 10 bases. The TCR originated in a woman aged 30 to 39 with Graves disease. The CDR3, as DNA: TGTGCCAGCAGGCCCGGGACAGGGGACAATGAGCAGTTCTTC. It specifies CASRPGTGDNEQFF.